The 25 T cell receptor beta chains below come from one sample, sequenced in a study of blood T cell repertoires in COVID-19. The table came from immunoSEQ multiplex PCR; TCRdb's copy has only in-frame clones and leaves some out. The sample has about 140,000 clones; roughly 81% are singletons. Sequencing was done on a sample of peripheral blood. The receptors were gathered from a woman aged 50 to 65 with active or convalescent COVID-19.

V is TRBV21-1 and J is TRBJ1-1; no DNA check was done on the table's D call, TRBD1. TRBV21-1 is a pseudogene segment. The CDR3 has 15 amino acids. The CDR3 DNA reads TGTGCCAGCAGCAAAACCCGACCAGGGAACACTGAAGCTTTCTTT. It is translated as CASSKTRPGNTEAFF.

J is TRBJ1-5 and V is TRBV28; TRBD1 matches at 9 bases. Germline V gene data show CDR1 as MDHEN and CDR2 as SYDVKM. Trimming cost V 7 bases and J 2 bases; bases outside gene matches: 15. The CDR3 consists of 18 residues. Written as DNA, the CDR3 is TGTGCCAGCATGGATCCTCCCGGGACAGGGTCTGGCAATCAGCCCCAGCATTTT. Translated: CASMDPPGTGSGNQPQHF.

The CDR3 sequence: CASSYGGTGITEAFF. The CDR3, as DNA: TGTGCCAGCAGTTACGGGGGGACAGGGATTACTGAAGCTTTCTTT. J is TRBJ1-1 and V is TRBV6-2 or TRBV6-3; 9 nucleotides line up with TRBD1. The CDR3 is 15 residues long. Germline CDR1 MNHEY, CDR2 SVGEGT. V was pared by 2 bases and J by 5 bases, with 6 bases of the junction left unmatched.

The genes are TRBV29-1 and TRBJ2-7, with D perhaps TRBD2 (6 bases). V lost 1 base and J lost 8, with 12 bases in between. Germline V gives CDR1 SQVTM, CDR2 ANQGSEA. This CDR3 contains 12 residues. In DNA, the CDR3 is TGCAGCGTTGAAGTTGGGGGGAGTCAGCAGTACTTC. Translating it yields CSVEVGGSQQYF.

The gene calls are TRBV19 and TRBJ1-3; D unclear. CDR1 LNHDA and CDR2 SQIVND come from the germline V gene (reference sequence). This CDR3 spans 14 amino acids. Trimming shortened V by 5 bases and J by 0 bases, and 8 bases separated the two germline ends. In DNA form, the CDR3 reads TGTGCCAGTAGTGGACTCCTCTCTGGAAACACCATATATTTT. It translates to CASSGLLSGNTIYF.

This clone was found a few times. The chain joins TRBV5-4 to TRBJ2-1; D may be TRBD2 (6 bases). V shed 4 bases and J shed 6 bases, with 17 bases lying between them. This CDR3 has 15 residues. Germline CDR1 reads SGHNT; CDR2 reads YYREEE (reference sequence). The CDR3 protein is CASSQVGLSANEQFF. Here the CDR3 DNA reads TGTGCCAGCAGCCAGGTGGGACTTTCCGCCAATGAGCAGTTCTTC.

The V call is TRBV4-1, the J call TRBJ2-3; 13 bases line up with TRBD2. J lost 1 base, V lost 0 bases, and 1 base had no gene match. CDR3 size: 17 residues. Germline lookup yields CDR1 MGHRA and CDR2 YSYEKL. The chain's CDR3 is CASSQDGTSGGTDTQYF. The CDR3 DNA is TGCGCCAGCAGCCAAGATGGGACTAGCGGGGGCACAGATACGCAGTATTTT.

This clone is a singleton in its sample. The chain is built from TRBV12-3 or TRBV12-4 and TRBJ2-7; TRBD2 matches at 8 bases. The CDR3 covers 13 residues. Trimming cost V 4 bases and J 3 bases; bases outside gene matches: 2. The DNA for the CDR3 is TGTGCCAGCAGTTCGGGGGGGAACTACGAGCAGTACTTC. It translates to CASSSGGNYEQYF.

The chain recombines TRBV9 with TRBJ1-1, with a weak D call TRBD1 (6 bases). V was pared by 1 base and J by 3 bases, with 10 bases between. The germline V gene has CDR1 SGDLS and CDR2 YYNGEE. The CDR3 length is 14 residues. The CDR3 reads CASSVQGRDTEAFF. The CDR3, as DNA: TGTGCCAGCAGCGTACAGGGGAGGGACACTGAAGCTTTCTTT.

The CDR3 is CASSTSGSADTQYF. DNA of the CDR3: TGTGCCAGCAGCACTAGCGGGAGTGCAGATACGCAGTATTTT. The J gene is TRBJ2-3, the V gene TRBV21-1; the table gives TRBD2 as D, unverified against the DNA. TRBV21-1 is termed a pseudogene. The CDR3 contains 14 residues.

The chain joins TRBV7-8 to TRBJ1-5; D unclear. This CDR3 comprises 14 residues. Germline assignment: CDR1 SGHVS and CDR2 FQNEAQ. Trimming stripped 4 bases from V and 6 bases from J, with 13 bases between. The CDR3 is CASSSLAISQPQHF. In DNA, the CDR3 is TGTGCCAGCAGCTCCCTCGCCATTAGTCAGCCCCAGCATTTT.

The chain carries TRBV5-1 and TRBJ2-2, with 12 bases lining up with TRBD2. J gave up 5 bases and V 4 bases, and 0 bases lay outside the gene matches. Germline values: CDR1 SGHRS, CDR2 YFSETQ. There are 14 residues in the CDR3. The CDR3 DNA reads TGCGCCAGCAGCGGACTAGCGGGGACCGGGGAGCTGTTTTTT. Its protein product is CASSGLAGTGELFF.

CDR3: CASSIQGVNTEAFF. The CDR3 DNA follows: TGTGCCAGTAGTATACAGGGTGTTAACACTGAAGCTTTCTTT. The chain has TRBV19 and TRBJ1-1, with D perhaps matching TRBD1 (5 bases). Germline V lookup: CDR1 LNHDA, CDR2 SQIVND (reference sequence). CDR3 length: 14 residues. The V end lost 2 bases, the J end lost 2 bases, and 9 bases lay between the germline ends.

The rearrangement joins TRBV9 to TRBJ2-3; a possible D gene is TRBD2 (7 bases). Trimming shortened V by 0 bases and J by 14 bases, and 22 bases separated the two germline ends. Per germline, CDR1 SGDLS and CDR2 YYNGEE. This CDR3 region has 15 residues. The CDR3 protein is CASSVAGGLAFPPYF. Written as DNA, the CDR3 is TGTGCCAGCAGCGTAGCCGGGGGGCTAGCGTTTCCCCCGTATTTT. Full variable domain (missing parts from reference TRBV9 and TRBJ2-3): DSGVTQTPKHLITATGQRVTLRCSPRSGDLSVYWYQQSLDQGLQFLIQYYNGEERAKGNILERFSAQQFPDLHSELNLSSLELGDSALYFCASSVAGGLAFPPYFGPGTRLTVL.

V gene TRBV6-6 combines with J gene TRBJ2-5; D remains unclear. The CDR3 sequence is 12 residues long. Trimming pared 6 bases from V and 2 bases from J, leaving 7 bases between. The germline gives CDR1 MNHNY, CDR2 SVGAGI (reference sequence). CDR3 loop: CASRYPQETQYF. The CDR3 coding sequence is TGTGCCAGCAGATACCCGCAAGAGACCCAGTACTTC.

V usage is TRBV27 and J usage is TRBJ1-1; D is possibly TRBD1 (6 bases). The CDR3 has 13 residues. Per the germline V gene, CDR1 is MNHEY and CDR2 is SMNVEV (reference sequence). The ends were cut back, 4 bases at V and 5 bases at J, with 11 bases in the middle. The CDR3 DNA sequence: TGTGCCAGCAGTTACACCCAGGGGACTGAAGCTTTCTTT. This sequence encodes CASSYTQGTEAFF.

The gene calls are TRBV27 and TRBJ1-5; D is perhaps TRBD1 (6 bases). Germline CDR1 MNHEY, CDR2 SMNVEV (reference sequence). This CDR3 spans 14 amino acids. The V end was cut by 5 bases, the J end by 4 bases, with 12 bases between. Here the CDR3 DNA reads TGTGCCAGCAGTCCCGGACAGCTAAATCAGCCCCAGCATTTT. It translates to CASSPGQLNQPQHF.

This clone appeared a few times. The chain carries TRBV15 and TRBJ1-2; 9 nucleotides line up with TRBD1. CDR3 length: 17 amino acids. Germline loops: CDR1 LNHNV, CDR2 YYDKDF (reference sequence). Trimming cost V 3 bases and J 4 bases; bases outside gene matches: 12. DNA for the CDR3: TGTGCCACCAGCAGTCCCATGGAGGACAGGGGAGGCTATGGCTACACCTTC. Protein product: CATSSPMEDRGGYGYTF.

V usage is TRBV5-6 and J usage is TRBJ1-1; D might be TRBD1 (5 bases). CDR3 length equals 16 residues. V was cut by 3 bases and J by 6 bases, with 21 bases left in between. Germline V CDR1 and CDR2: SGHDT, YYEEEE. The CDR3 spells CASSSFKGRANSEAFF. CDR3 nucleotides: TGTGCCAGCAGCTCGTTTAAAGGCAGGGCAAATTCTGAAGCTTTCTTT.

The chain couples TRBV7-2 to TRBJ1-1, with 9 positions matching TRBD1. The CDR3 is made up of 17 amino acids. Germline-derived CDR1 and CDR2 are SGHTA and FQGNSA. V was pared by 1 base and J by 1 base, with 7 bases of the junction left unmatched. CDR3 in DNA: TGTGCCAGCAGCTTAGGCTCCCGGACAGGGGCGAACACTGAAGCTTTCTTT. Translated: CASSLGSRTGANTEAFF.

The V call is TRBV3-1 (or the pseudogene TRBV3-2), the J call TRBJ2-5, with D possibly matching TRBD1 (5 bases). The CDR3 has 13 amino acids. Trimming took off 3 bases at V and 7 bases at J, with 12 bases between the two ends. The germline CDR1 and CDR2 sequences are LGHDT and YNNKEL (reference sequence). The CDR3 nucleotides are TGTGCCAGCAGCCAGGACCTAACAGGGACCCAGTACTTC. The encoded protein is CASSQDLTGTQYF.

The V call is TRBV7-9, the J call TRBJ1-1, with a weak D call TRBD1 (6 bases). The CDR3 extends over 17 amino acids. Per germline, CDR1 SEHNR and CDR2 FQNEAQ (reference sequence). V was clipped by 6 bases and J by 0 bases, with 20 bases between them. This CDR3 reads CASRDGAGAGVNTEAFF. CDR3 nucleotide sequence: TGTGCCAGCAGGGATGGGGCAGGGGCCGGGGTGAACACTGAAGCTTTCTTT.

The chain carries TRBV19 and TRBJ1-2, with TRBD1 identical over 7 bases. The V segment lost 4 bases and the J segment 8 bases; nucleotides outside the gene matches: 13. Per germline, CDR1 LNHDA and CDR2 SQIVND (reference sequence). The CDR3 has 15 residues. CDR3 sequence (DNA): TGTGCCAGTAGTAAAGGGACAGCCGGAGTAGGGGGCTACACCTTC. Its translation: CASSKGTAGVGGYTF.

V is TRBV7-2 and J is TRBJ1-3, with D hard to call. This CDR3 is 17 amino acids long. V dropped 1 base and J dropped 2 bases, with 15 bases sitting between them. Germline CDR1 and CDR2: SGHTA and FQGNSA. In nucleotides, the CDR3 is TGTGCCAGCAGCTTAGTGACACGGGATTTTGCTGGAAACACCATATATTTT. Encoded protein: CASSLVTRDFAGNTIYF.

The chain has TRBV6-2 or TRBV6-3 and TRBJ2-5, with D hard to call. In germline, CDR1 is MNHEY, CDR2 SVGEGT. This CDR3 is 11 amino acids long. V was pared by 6 bases and J by 4 bases, with 6 bases between. The chain's CDR3 is CASRYLETQYF. CDR3 nucleotides: TGTGCCAGCAGGTACCTAGAGACCCAGTACTTC.